This TCR beta chain comes out of a study of spatial heterogeneity in lung cancer. Study-wide results and caveats: Ubiquitous expanded tumor TCRs showed up in blood more at resection than follow-up.

By share, this clonotype counts as medium-sized. The antigen remains undetermined. Noted time point: sample taken at primary tumor resection. Sequencing of whole RNA from tumor, nontumor lung or frozen PBMC involved no sorting. Germline-derived CDR1 and CDR2 are SNHLY and FYNNEI. Trimming shortened V by 3 bases and J by 7 bases, and 10 bases separated the two germline ends. The CDR3 runs 14 residues. TCRdb reanalysed the 5' RACE reads using MiXCR and keeps one entry per CDR3 protein. In the table there are roughly 48,000 distinct CDR3 sequences, less than 5.5% of which are singletons. Source: PBMCs, taken at surgery. J is TRBJ1-6 and V is TRBV2; D uncertain. The receptor's source is a male donor with early-stage non-small cell lung cancer. The CDR3 protein is CASSEGRFNSPLHF. CDR3 in DNA: TGTGCCAGCAGTGAGGGCAGATTCAATTCACCCCTCCACTTT. The whole variable domain, filled in from reference TRBV2 and TRBJ1-6, reads EPEVTQTPSHQVTQMGQEVILRCVPISNHLYFYWYRQILGQKVEFLVSFYNNEISEKSEIFDDQFSVERPDGSNFTLKIRSTKLEDSAMYFCASSEGRFNSPLHFGNGTRLTVT.